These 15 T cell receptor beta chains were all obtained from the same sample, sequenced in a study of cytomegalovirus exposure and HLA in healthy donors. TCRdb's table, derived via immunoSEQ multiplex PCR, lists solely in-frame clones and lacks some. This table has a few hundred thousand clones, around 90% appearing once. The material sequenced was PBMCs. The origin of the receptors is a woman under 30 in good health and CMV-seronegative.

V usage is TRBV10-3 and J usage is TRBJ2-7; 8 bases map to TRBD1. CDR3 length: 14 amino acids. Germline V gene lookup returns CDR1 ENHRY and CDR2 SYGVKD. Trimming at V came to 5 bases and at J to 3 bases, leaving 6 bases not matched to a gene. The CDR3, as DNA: TGTGCCATCAGTTGGACAGGGAAGGGCTACGAGCAGTACTTC. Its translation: CAISWTGKGYEQYF.

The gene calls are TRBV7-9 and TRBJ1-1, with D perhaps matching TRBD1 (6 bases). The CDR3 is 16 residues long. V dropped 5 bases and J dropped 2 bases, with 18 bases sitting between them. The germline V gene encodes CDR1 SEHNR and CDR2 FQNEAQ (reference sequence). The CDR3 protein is CASSPPPRQVNTEAFF. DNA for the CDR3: TGTGCCAGCAGCCCCCCTCCCAGACAGGTAAACACTGAAGCTTTCTTT.

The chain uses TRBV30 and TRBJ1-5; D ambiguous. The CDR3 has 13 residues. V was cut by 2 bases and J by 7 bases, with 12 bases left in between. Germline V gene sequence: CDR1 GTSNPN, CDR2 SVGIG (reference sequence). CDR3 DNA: TGTGCCTGGAGTACGCGGGAGGAACAGCCCCAGCATTTT. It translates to CAWSTREEQPQHF.

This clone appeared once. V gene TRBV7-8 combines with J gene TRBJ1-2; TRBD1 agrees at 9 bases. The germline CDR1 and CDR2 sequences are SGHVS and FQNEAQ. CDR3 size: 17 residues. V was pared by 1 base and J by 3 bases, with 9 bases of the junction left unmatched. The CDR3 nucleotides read TGTGCCAGCAGCTTAGTTCGGACAGGGGTTCGGGACTATGGCTACACCTTC. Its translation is CASSLVRTGVRDYGYTF.

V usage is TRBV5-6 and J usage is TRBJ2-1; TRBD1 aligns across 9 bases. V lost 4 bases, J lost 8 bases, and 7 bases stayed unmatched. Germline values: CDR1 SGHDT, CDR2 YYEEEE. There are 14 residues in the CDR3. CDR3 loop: CASSAGQGLDEQFF. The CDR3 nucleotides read TGTGCCAGCAGCGCGGGACAGGGACTTGATGAGCAGTTCTTC. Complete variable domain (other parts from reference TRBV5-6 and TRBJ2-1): DAGVTQSPTHLIKTRGQQVTLRCSPKSGHDTVSWYQQALGQGPQFIFQYYEEEERQRGNFPDRFSGHQFPNYSSELNVNALLLGDSALYLCASSAGQGLDEQFFGPGTRLTVL.

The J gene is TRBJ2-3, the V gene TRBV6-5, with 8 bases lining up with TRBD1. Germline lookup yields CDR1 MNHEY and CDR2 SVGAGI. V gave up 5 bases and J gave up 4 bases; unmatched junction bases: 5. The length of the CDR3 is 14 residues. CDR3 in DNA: TGTGCCAGCAGTGCACAGACAGGGGCAGATACGCAGTATTTT. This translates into CASSAQTGADTQYF.

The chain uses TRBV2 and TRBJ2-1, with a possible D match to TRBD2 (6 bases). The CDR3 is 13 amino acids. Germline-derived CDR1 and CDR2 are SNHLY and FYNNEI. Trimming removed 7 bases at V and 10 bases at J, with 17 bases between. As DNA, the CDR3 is TGTGCCAGCACCCGGGACTCAGAGTTGGAGCAGTTCTTC. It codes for CASTRDSELEQFF.

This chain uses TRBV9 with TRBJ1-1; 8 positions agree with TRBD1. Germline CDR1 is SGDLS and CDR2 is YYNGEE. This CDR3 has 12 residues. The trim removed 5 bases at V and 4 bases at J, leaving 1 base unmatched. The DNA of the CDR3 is TGTGCCAGCAGTGGACAGGGCACTGAAGCTTTCTTT. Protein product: CASSGQGTEAFF. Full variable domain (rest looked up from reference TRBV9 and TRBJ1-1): DSGVTQTPKHLITATGQRVTLRCSPRSGDLSVYWYQQSLDQGLQFLIQYYNGEERAKGNILERFSAQQFPDLHSELNLSSLELGDSALYFCASSGQGTEAFFGQGTRLTVV.

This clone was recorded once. The CDR3 region is CASSSLPTGGLAQHF. The CDR3 DNA follows: TGTGCCAGTAGTAGTCTCCCGACAGGCGGACTAGCCCAGCATTTT. The rearrangement links TRBV19 to TRBJ1-5, with D perhaps matching TRBD1 (6 bases). V was clipped by 4 bases and J by 11 bases, with 21 bases between them. Looked up from germline, CDR1 is LNHDA and CDR2 is SQIVND (reference sequence). The CDR3 loop spans 15 amino acids.

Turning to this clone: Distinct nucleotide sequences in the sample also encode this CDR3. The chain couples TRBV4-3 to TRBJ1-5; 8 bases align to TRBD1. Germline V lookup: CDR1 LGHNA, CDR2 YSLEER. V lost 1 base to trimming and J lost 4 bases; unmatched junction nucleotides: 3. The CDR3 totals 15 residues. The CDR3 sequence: CASSQGTGGNQPQHF. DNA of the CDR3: TGCGCCAGCAGCCAAGGAACAGGGGGTAATCAGCCCCAGCATTTT.

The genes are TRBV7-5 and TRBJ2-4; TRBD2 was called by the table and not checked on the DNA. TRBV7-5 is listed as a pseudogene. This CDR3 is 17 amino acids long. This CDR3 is CVRSLGGRVKAKNIQYF. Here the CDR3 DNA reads TGTGTCAGAAGCTTAGGTGGGAGGGTGAAGGCCAAAAACATTCAGTACTTC.

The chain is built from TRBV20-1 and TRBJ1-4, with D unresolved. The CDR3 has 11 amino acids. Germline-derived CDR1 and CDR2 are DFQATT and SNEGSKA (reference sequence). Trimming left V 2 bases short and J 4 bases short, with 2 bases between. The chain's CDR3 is CSARLNEKLFF. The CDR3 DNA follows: TGCAGTGCTAGACTTAATGAAAAACTGTTTTTT.

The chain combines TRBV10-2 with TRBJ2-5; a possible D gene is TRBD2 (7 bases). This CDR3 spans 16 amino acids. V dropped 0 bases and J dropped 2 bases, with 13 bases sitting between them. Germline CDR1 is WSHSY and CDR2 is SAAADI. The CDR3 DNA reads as TGCGCCAGCAGTGAGTCTATGGGAGGGGGGCAAGAGACCCAGTACTTC. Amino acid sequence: CASSESMGGGQETQYF.

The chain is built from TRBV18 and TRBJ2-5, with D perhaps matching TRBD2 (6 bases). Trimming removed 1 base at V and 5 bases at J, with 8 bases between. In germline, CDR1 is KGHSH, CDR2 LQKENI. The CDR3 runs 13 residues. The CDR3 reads CASSPLEGETQYF. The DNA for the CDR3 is TGTGCCAGCTCACCACTGGAGGGGGAGACCCAGTACTTC.

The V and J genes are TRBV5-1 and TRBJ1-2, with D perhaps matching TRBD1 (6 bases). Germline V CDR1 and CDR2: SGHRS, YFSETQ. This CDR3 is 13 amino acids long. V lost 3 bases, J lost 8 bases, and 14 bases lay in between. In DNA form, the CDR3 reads TGCGCCAGCAGCTCCCCAGGGGCTCGGGGCTACACCTTC. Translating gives CASSSPGARGYTF.